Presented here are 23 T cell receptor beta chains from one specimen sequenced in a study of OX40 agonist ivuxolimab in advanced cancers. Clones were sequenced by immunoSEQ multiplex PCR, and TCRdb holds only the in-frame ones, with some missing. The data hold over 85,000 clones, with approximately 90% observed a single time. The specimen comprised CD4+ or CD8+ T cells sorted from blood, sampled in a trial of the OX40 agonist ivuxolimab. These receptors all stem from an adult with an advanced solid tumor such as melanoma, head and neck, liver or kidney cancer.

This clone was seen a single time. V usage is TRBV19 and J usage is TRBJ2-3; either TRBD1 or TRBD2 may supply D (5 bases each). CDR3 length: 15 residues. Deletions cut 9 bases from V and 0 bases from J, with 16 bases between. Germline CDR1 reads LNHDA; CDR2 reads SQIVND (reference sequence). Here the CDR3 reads CASERGGSSTDTQYF. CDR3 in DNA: TGTGCCAGCGAGAGGGGCGGGTCTAGCACAGATACGCAGTATTTT.

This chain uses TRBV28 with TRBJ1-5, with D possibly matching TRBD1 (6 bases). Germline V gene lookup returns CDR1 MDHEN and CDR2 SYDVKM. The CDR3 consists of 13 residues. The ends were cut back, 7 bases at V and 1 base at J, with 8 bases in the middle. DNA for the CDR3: TGTGCCAGCAATGGACAGAGCAATCAGCCCCAGCATTTT. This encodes CASNGQSNQPQHF.

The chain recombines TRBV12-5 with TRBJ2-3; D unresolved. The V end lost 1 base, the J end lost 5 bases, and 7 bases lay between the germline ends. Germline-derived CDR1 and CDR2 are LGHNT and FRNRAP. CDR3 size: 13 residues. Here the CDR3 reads CASGLDDGDTQYF. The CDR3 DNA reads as TGTGCTAGTGGTTTGGATGACGGAGATACGCAGTATTTT.

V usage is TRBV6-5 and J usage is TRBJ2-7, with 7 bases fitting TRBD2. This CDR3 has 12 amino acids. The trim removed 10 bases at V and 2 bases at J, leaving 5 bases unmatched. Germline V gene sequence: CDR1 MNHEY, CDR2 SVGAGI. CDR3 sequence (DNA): TGTGCCACCCGAGCGGGACCCTACGAGCAGTACTTC. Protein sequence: CATRAGPYEQYF.

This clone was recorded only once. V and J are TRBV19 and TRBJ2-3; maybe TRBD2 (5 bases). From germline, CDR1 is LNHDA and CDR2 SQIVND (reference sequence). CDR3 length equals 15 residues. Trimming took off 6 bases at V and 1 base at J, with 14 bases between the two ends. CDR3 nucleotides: TGTGCCAGTAGCATATACCGTAGCGGCACAGATACGCAGTATTTT. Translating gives CASSIYRSGTDTQYF.

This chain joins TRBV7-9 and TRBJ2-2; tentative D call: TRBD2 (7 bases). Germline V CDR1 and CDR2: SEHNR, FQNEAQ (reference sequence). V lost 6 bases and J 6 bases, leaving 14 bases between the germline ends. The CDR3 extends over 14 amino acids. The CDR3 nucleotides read TGTGCCAGCAGTTATGTGCGGGGGCCCGGGGAGCTGTTTTTT. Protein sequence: CASSYVRGPGELFF.

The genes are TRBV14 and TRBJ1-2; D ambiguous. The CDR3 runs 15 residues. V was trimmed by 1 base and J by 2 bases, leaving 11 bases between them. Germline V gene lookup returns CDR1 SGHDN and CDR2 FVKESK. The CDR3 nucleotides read TGTGCCAGCAGCCAAGGGTTGGGTTTCAACTATGGCTACACCTTC. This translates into CASSQGLGFNYGYTF.

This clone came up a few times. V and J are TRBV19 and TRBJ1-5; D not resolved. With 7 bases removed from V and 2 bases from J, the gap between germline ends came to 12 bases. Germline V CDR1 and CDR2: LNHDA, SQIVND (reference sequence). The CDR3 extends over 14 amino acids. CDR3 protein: CASTPDTGNQPQHF. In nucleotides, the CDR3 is TGTGCCAGTACCCCTGACACCGGCAATCAGCCCCAGCATTTT.

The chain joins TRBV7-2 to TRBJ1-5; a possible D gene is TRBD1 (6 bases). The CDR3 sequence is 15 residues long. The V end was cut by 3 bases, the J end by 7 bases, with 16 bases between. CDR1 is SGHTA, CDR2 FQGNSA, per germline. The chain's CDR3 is CASSFSGGGGQPQHF. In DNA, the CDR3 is TGTGCCAGCAGCTTCTCAGGAGGGGGTGGGCAGCCCCAGCATTTT.

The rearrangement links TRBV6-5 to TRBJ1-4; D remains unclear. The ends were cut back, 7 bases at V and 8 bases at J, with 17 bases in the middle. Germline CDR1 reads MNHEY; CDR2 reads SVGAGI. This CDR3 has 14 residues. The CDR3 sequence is CASTKDGNSEKLFF. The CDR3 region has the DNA TGTGCCAGCACAAAGGACGGGAATAGCGAAAAACTGTTTTTT.

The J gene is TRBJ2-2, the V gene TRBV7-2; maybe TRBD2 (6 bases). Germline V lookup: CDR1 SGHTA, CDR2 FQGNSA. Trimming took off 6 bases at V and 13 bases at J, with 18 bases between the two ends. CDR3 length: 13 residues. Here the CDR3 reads CASRPGAQGRLFF. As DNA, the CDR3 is TGTGCCAGCAGACCGGGAGCCCAAGGGAGGCTGTTTTTT. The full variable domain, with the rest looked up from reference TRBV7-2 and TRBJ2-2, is GAGVSQSPSNKVTEKGKDVELRCDPISGHTALYWYRQSLGQGLEFLIYFQGNSAPDKSGLPSDRFSAERTGGSVSTLTIQRTQQEDSAVYLCASRPGAQGRLFFGEGSRLTVL.

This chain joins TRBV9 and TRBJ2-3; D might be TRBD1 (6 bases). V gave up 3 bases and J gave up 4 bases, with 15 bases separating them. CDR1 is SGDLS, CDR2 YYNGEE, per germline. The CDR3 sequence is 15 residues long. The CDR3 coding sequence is TGTGCCAGCAGCGCCGCAGGGGAGTTGGCAGATACGCAGTATTTT. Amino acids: CASSAAGELADTQYF.

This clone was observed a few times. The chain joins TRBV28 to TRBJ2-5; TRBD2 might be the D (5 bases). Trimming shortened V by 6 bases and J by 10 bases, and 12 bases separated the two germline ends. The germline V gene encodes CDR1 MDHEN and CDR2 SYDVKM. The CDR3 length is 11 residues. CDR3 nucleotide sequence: TGTGCCAGCAGATATATGGAGGACCAGTACTTC. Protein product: CASRYMEDQYF.

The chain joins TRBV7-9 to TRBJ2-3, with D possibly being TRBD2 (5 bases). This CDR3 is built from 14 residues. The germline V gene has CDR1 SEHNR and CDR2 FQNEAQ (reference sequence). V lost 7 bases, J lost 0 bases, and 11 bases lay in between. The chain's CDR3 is CASTPGGSTDTQYF. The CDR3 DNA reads TGTGCCAGCACCCCGGGCGGGAGCACAGATACGCAGTATTTT.

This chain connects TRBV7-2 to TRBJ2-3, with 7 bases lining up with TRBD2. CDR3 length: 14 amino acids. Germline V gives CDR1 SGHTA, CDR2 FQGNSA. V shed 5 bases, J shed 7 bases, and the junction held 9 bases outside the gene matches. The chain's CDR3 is CASSPSGMGNTQYF. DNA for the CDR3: TGTGCCAGCAGCCCCAGCGGGATGGGGAATACGCAGTATTTT.

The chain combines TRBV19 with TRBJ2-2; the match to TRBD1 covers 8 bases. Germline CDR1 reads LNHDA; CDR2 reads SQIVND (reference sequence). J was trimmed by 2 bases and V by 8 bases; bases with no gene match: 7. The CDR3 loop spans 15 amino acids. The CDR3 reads CASLRQGTNTGELFF. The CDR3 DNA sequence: TGTGCCAGTCTCAGACAGGGGACAAACACCGGGGAGCTGTTTTTT.

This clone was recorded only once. CDR3 DNA sequence: TGTGCCAGTAGTATCGGTCCCAACTCACGCACAGATACGCAGTATTTT. Its translation: CASSIGPNSRTDTQYF. The chain uses TRBV19 and TRBJ2-3, with D hard to call. V lost 3 bases, J lost 1 base, and 14 bases lay in between. The CDR3 has 16 amino acids. The germline gives CDR1 LNHDA, CDR2 SQIVND (reference sequence). Based on the CDR3 plus reference TRBV19 and TRBJ2-3, the full variable domain is DGGITQSPKYLFRKEGQNVTLSCEQNLNHDAMYWYRQDPGQGLRLIYYSQIVNDFQKGDIAEGYSVSREKKESFPLTVTSAQKNPTAFYLCASSIGPNSRTDTQYFGPGTRLTVL.

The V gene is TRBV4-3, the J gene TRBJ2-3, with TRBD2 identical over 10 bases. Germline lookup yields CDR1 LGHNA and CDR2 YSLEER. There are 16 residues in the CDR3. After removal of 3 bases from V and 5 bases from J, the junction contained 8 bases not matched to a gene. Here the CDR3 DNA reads TGCGCCAGCAGCCAGGTAGCGGGGGGCGGGAAAGATACGCAGTATTTT. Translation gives CASSQVAGGGKDTQYF.

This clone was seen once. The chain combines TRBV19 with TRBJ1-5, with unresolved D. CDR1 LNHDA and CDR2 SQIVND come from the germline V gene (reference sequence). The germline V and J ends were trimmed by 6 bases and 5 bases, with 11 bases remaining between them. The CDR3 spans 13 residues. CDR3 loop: CASRSELYQPQHF. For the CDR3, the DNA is TGTGCCAGTAGGAGTGAGTTGTATCAGCCCCAGCATTTT.

CDR3 sequence reads: CASSPGAPETQYF. The CDR3, as DNA: TGTGCCAGCAGTCCGGGGGCGCCAGAGACCCAGTACTTC. The rearrangement joins TRBV28 to TRBJ2-5; D may match TRBD1 or TRBD2 (6 bases each). The CDR3 is 13 amino acids. Germline-derived CDR1 and CDR2 are MDHEN and SYDVKM. Between the trimmed V and J ends, which lost 5 bases and 4 bases, there was a span of 11 bases.

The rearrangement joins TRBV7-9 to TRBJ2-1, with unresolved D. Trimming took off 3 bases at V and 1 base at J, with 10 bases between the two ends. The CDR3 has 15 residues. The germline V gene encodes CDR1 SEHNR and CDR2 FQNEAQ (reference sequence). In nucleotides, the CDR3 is TGTGCCAGCAGCTTCGGGTCAGCGTCCTACAATGAGCAGTTCTTC. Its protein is CASSFGSASYNEQFF.

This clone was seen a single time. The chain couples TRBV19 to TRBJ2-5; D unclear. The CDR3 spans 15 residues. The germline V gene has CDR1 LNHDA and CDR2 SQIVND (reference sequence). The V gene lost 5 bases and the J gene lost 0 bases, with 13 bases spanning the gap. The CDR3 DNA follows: TGTGCCAGTAGTTCCCGGACGGAGTACCAAGAGACCCAGTACTTC. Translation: CASSSRTEYQETQYF. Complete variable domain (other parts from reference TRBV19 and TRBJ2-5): DGGITQSPKYLFRKEGQNVTLSCEQNLNHDAMYWYRQDPGQGLRLIYYSQIVNDFQKGDIAEGYSVSREKKESFPLTVTSAQKNPTAFYLCASSSRTEYQETQYFGPGTRLLVL.

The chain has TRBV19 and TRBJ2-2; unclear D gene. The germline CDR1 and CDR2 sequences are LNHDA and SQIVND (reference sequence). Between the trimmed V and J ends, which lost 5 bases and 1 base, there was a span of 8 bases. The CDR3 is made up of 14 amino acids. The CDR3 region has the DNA TGTGCCAGTAGTGTATCAGTGAACACCGGGGAGCTGTTTTTT. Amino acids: CASSVSVNTGELFF.